The T cell receptor beta chain described here comes from a study of control samples from healthy donors and cancer patients. Measured with immunoSEQ multiplex PCR; TCRdb has only the in-frame clones, and not every one. This table holds thousands of clones, roughly 91% found once. This CDR3 is built from 12 residues. The germline V gene encodes CDR1 MNHEY and CDR2 SVGAGI. Between the trimmed V and J ends, which lost 2 bases and 5 bases, there was a span of 6 bases. Sequenced sample: PBMCs. This chain joins TRBV6-5 and TRBJ1-2; D not certain. The receptor was isolated from a man aged 60-69 years with colorectal cancer. The CDR3 sequence is CASSYPGYGYTF. The CDR3 nucleotides read TGTGCCAGCAGTTACCCTGGGTATGGCTACACCTTC.